The clone carrying this TCR beta chain was picked up many times. Its antigen remains unknown. These data belong to a study of CD8+CD57+ T cells in acquired aplastic anemia. Study as a whole: DNA from sorted CD4+ and CD8+ cells averaged around 3 ug. The study's findings and limits: For CD8+ Simpson's diversity, patients and controls showed no significant difference.

The germline V and J ends were trimmed by 5 bases and 6 bases, with 16 bases remaining between them. The CDR3 consists of 15 residues. The germline CDR1 and CDR2 sequences are SGHVS and FNYEAQ. Flow cytometry had shown expanded CD8+CD57+ cells in the patients chosen for sequencing. With no exception, the patients had severe acquired aplastic anemia. Blood was sampled before the patients had received any therapy. Template material for TCR beta VDJ and CDR3 profiling consisted of genomic DNA. TCRdb re-called the reads with MiXCR, one entry per CDR3 protein. This table has roughly 100,000 distinct CDR3 sequences, about 67% appearing once.

This chain connects TRBV7-6 to TRBJ2-2; D is unresolved. The receptor was isolated from a human donor with aplastic anemia. Sequencing input: sorted CD4+, CD8+, or CD8+CD57+ T cells (not recorded which) from PBMCs. CDR3 in amino acids: CASSQMGISPGELFF. The DNA of the CDR3 is TGTGCCAGCAGCCAAATGGGCATTTCCCCCGGGGAGCTGTTTTTT.